Listed below are T cell receptor beta chains from one sample, sequenced in a study of human T cells and chemical hapten exposure. TCRdb re-called the RACE reads through MiXCR, storing one row per CDR3 protein. The data show around 190,000 distinct CDR3 sequences, with 20% to 25% seen just once and under 7.5% held by the top ten. The specimen was whole blood, collected in connection with sensitization to the hapten diphenylcyclopropenone (DPC). Every receptor here comes from a woman aged 45-65 years with alopecia areata. Some clones in this sample may be carry-over from other donors' samples. Each CDR3 is given with its conserved first and last residue. D genes are given only for firm matches. Rows give clone size only sometimes, using once, few, many, or a class for an expanded clone.

V	size	J	D	length	DNA	CDR3
TRBV10-3	many	TRBJ2-7	-	12	TGTGCCATCAGTGAGGGCCTCTACGAGCAGTACTTC	CAISEGLYEQYF
TRBV5-1	once	TRBJ2-3	TRBD2	17	TGCGCCAGCAGCTTGGGACTAGCGGGAGGAGGCACAGATACGCAGTATTTT	CASSLGLAGGGTDTQYF
TRBV14	-	TRBJ2-6	-	14	TGTGCCAGCAGTCCGGCGGCTGGGGCCAACGTCCTGACTTTC	CASSPAAGANVLTF
TRBV6-2/TRBV6-3	few	TRBJ2-6	-	16	TGTGCCAGCAGTTACGAGGGCCGATCTGGGGCCAACGTCCTGACTTTC	CASSYEGRSGANVLTF
TRBV12-3/TRBV12-4	-	TRBJ1-5	-	15	TGTGCCAGCAGCCCGGGCAGGGGTGGCAATCAGCCCCAGCATTTT	CASSPGRGGNQPQHF
TRBV11-2	few	TRBJ2-3	-	15	TGTGCCAGCAGCCCCGGACTTACTAGCACAGATACGCAGTATTTT	CASSPGLTSTDTQYF
TRBV12-3/TRBV12-4	-	TRBJ2-1	TRBD2	15	TGTGCCAGCAGCACCAGCGGGAGCCCCTACAATGAGCAGTTCTTC	CASSTSGSPYNEQFF
TRBV12-3/TRBV12-4	-	TRBJ1-6	TRBD1	17	TGTGCCAGCAGTCCCATCTTCTTGGACAGGGGTAACTCACCCCTCCACTTT	CASSPIFLDRGNSPLHF
TRBV29-1	many	TRBJ2-5	-	11	TGCAGCGTTGAAGCATCGGAGACCCAGTACTTC	CSVEASETQYF
TRBV15	-	TRBJ1-4	TRBD1	17	TGTGCCACCAGCAGAGGCAGGGGGGATAGAGCTAATGAAAAACTGTTTTTT	CATSRGRGDRANEKLFF
TRBV9	-	TRBJ1-2	-	15	TGTGCCAGCAGCTTGGGACACCTAGCTAACTATGGCTACACCTTC	CASSLGHLANYGYTF
TRBV27	-	TRBJ2-1	TRBD2	15	TGTGCCAGCAGTCACGGACTAGCGGATTACAATGAGCAGTTCTTC	CASSHGLADYNEQFF
TRBV29-1	few	TRBJ2-3	-	11	TGCAGCGTTGATCAAACAGATACGCAGTATTTT	CSVDQTDTQYF
TRBV29-1	few	TRBJ1-2	-	15	TGCAGCGTTGGGACACAATTTACAGGGAACTATGGCTACACCTTC	CSVGTQFTGNYGYTF
TRBV6-2/TRBV6-3	-	TRBJ2-1	-	15	TGTGCCAGCAGTGTCCTGGAAGCATCCTACAATGAGCAGTTCTTC	CASSVLEASYNEQFF
TRBV18	-	TRBJ2-7	-	14	TGTGCCAGCTCACCAGTGAGGGGGGCCTACGAGCAGTACTTC	CASSPVRGAYEQYF
TRBV3-1	many	TRBJ1-5	-	13	TGTGCCAGCAGCCAAGATTTGAATCAGCCCCAGCATTTT	CASSQDLNQPQHF
TRBV29-1	-	TRBJ2-2	-	14	TGCAGCGTTCAGACAGCGGCGAACACCGGGGAGCTGTTTTTT	CSVQTAANTGELFF
TRBV5-1	-	TRBJ1-1	-	13	TGCGCCAGCAGCCCTTGGGGAAACACTGAAGCTTTCTTT	CASSPWGNTEAFF
TRBV2	few	TRBJ2-6	-	16	TGTGCCAGCAGTGAAGCCAGTTTCTCCGGGGCCAACGTCCTGACTTTC	CASSEASFSGANVLTF
TRBV7-9	-	TRBJ1-5	-	15	TGTGCCAGCAGCTTAGGAGGGACTACCAATCAGCCCCAGCATTTT	CASSLGGTTNQPQHF
TRBV6-5	-	TRBJ2-2	TRBD1	14	TGTGCCAGCAGTTACTCAGGGGGCGCCGGGGAGCTGTTTTTT	CASSYSGGAGELFF
TRBV28	-	TRBJ1-5	-	14	TGTGCCAGCAAACCAAGTTCCCCCGGTCAGCCCCAGCATTTT	CASKPSSPGQPQHF
TRBV5-1	-	TRBJ2-7	TRBD1	14	TGCGCCAGCAAACCGGGACAGGGGCCCTACGAGCAGTACTTC	CASKPGQGPYEQYF
TRBV5-1	many	TRBJ2-3	TRBD1	14	TGCGCCAGCAGCCCTGACAGGGGCACAGATACGCAGTATTTT	CASSPDRGTDTQYF
TRBV10-3	few	TRBJ2-7	-	14	TGTGCCATCAGTGAACTAGTATTCGACTACGAGCAGTACTTC	CAISELVFDYEQYF
TRBV28	-	TRBJ2-4	-	12	TGTGCCAGCGAAGAAAGTTGGGGCATTCAGTACTTC	CASEESWGIQYF
TRBV20-1	-	TRBJ1-1	-	15	TGCAGTGCTAGAGGCGGGGGTCCCGGAAGGGCTGAAGCTTTCTTT	CSARGGGPGRAEAFF
TRBV2	many	TRBJ2-1	-	12	TGTGCCAGCTTGAGAAGGAACAATGAGCAGTTCTTC	CASLRRNNEQFF
TRBV5-1	-	TRBJ2-5	TRBD2	18	TGCGCCAGCAGCTTGGGGCCAACTAGCGGAGGTTACCAAGAGACCCAGTACTTC	CASSLGPTSGGYQETQYF
TRBV7-3	few	TRBJ2-1	TRBD2	15	TGTGCCAGCAGCCTAGCGGGCCCGGATTGGGATGAGCAGTTCTTC	CASSLAGPDWDEQFF
TRBV18	many	TRBJ1-2	TRBD1	14	TGTGCCAGCTTACCCGGGACAGGTCGGTATGGCTACACCTTC	CASLPGTGRYGYTF
TRBV5-4	-	TRBJ2-1	-	15	TGTGCCAGCAGCTTGGGGACTGGATTCTACAATGAGCAGTTCTTC	CASSLGTGFYNEQFF
TRBV7-9	few	TRBJ1-1	-	14	TGTGCCAGCAGCTTAAGACAATCGAACACTGAAGCTTTCTTT	CASSLRQSNTEAFF
TRBV5-1	few	TRBJ2-1	TRBD2	15	TGCGCCAGCAGCTTGGCGGCTAGCGGAGGGTATGAGCAGTTCTTC	CASSLAASGGYEQFF
TRBV2	few	TRBJ1-5	-	13	TGTGCCAGCAGTGAACTAGGAAATCAGCCCCAGCATTTT	CASSELGNQPQHF
TRBV28	many	TRBJ2-2	-	16	TGTGCCAGCAGTTATTTCGGCACAGGGAGCACCGGGGAGCTGTTTTTT	CASSYFGTGSTGELFF
TRBV20-1	-	TRBJ1-5	-	13	TGCAGTGCTTCCCAGGGGAAAGGTCAGCCCCAGCATTTT	CSASQGKGQPQHF
TRBV6-5	few	TRBJ2-1	TRBD1	15	TGTGCCAGCAGTCCCGACAGGGGCGAATACAATGAGCAGTTCTTC	CASSPDRGEYNEQFF
TRBV5-1	-	TRBJ2-2	TRBD2	16	TGCGCCAGCAGCTTGCGTGGTAGCGGGAGCGCCGGGGAGCTGTTTTTT	CASSLRGSGSAGELFF
TRBV14	-	TRBJ2-1	TRBD2	16	TGTGCCAGCAGCCAAGCCCTAGCGGGATGGTACAATGAGCAGTTCTTC	CASSQALAGWYNEQFF
TRBV20-1	-	TRBJ1-1	-	12	TGCAGTGCTAGTCGGTCCAACACTGAAGCTTTCTTT	CSASRSNTEAFF
TRBV4-3	-	TRBJ2-3	TRBD2	18	TGTGCCAGCAGCCAAGACCCTATCGGGGCGGGAGGGCTGAATACGCAGTATTTT	CASSQDPIGAGGLNTQYF
TRBV2	few	TRBJ1-2	-	13	TGTGCCAGCAAAGTTGGTGGAGTCTATGGCTACACCTTC	CASKVGGVYGYTF
TRBV6-1	few	TRBJ2-2	TRBD1	14	TGTGCCAGCTCGGGACAGGTCAACACCGGGGAGCTGTTTTTT	CASSGQVNTGELFF
TRBV5-1	-	TRBJ1-1	TRBD1	17	TGCGCCAGCAGCTTGGAAGGGACAGGGGGGATGAACACTGAAGCTTTCTTT	CASSLEGTGGMNTEAFF
TRBV7-8	few	TRBJ2-7	-	12	TGTGCCAGCAGCTTAGCCCTCTACGAGCAGTACTTC	CASSLALYEQYF
TRBV29-1	-	TRBJ1-1	-	14	TGCAGCACCTCGAGGGCCTCGGCGAAGACTGAAGCTTTCTTT	CSTSRASAKTEAFF
TRBV12-3/TRBV12-4	-	TRBJ2-3	-	13	TGTGCCAGCAGCCAAAGAGGGACAGATACGCAGTATTTT	CASSQRGTDTQYF